A single sample gave rise to the 31 T cell receptor beta chains below, sequenced in a study of OX40 agonist ivuxolimab in advanced cancers. Produced via immunoSEQ multiplex PCR; TCRdb's table is partial and in-frame only. This sample has around 68,000 clones, with approximately 90% found just once. Sample: CD4+ or CD8+ T cells sorted from blood, taken in a trial of the OX40 agonist ivuxolimab. All receptors come from an adult with an advanced solid tumor such as melanoma, head and neck, liver or kidney cancer.

The V call is TRBV7-2, the J call TRBJ2-7, with D possibly TRBD2 on 5 matching bases. Germline CDR1 and CDR2: SGHTA and FQGNSA. The V and J ends lost 2 bases and 2 bases respectively, with 7 bases between them. This CDR3 is 13 amino acids long. CDR3 bases: TGTGCCAGCAGCTTACGGGGTGCCTACGAGCAGTACTTC. It yields the protein CASSLRGAYEQYF.

The rearrangement uses TRBV19 and TRBJ1-5; possibly TRBD1 for D (6 bases). The CDR3 totals 13 residues. CDR1 LNHDA and CDR2 SQIVND come from the germline V gene (reference sequence). V was clipped by 6 bases and J by 7 bases, with 13 bases between them. In DNA, the CDR3 is TGTGCCAGTAGCCCAGGGGTCGAGCAGCCCCAGCATTTT. This gives the protein CASSPGVEQPQHF. The full variable domain, with the rest looked up from reference TRBV19 and TRBJ1-5, is DGGITQSPKYLFRKEGQNVTLSCEQNLNHDAMYWYRQDPGQGLRLIYYSQIVNDFQKGDIAEGYSVSREKKESFPLTVTSAQKNPTAFYLCASSPGVEQPQHFGDGTRLSIL.

V is TRBV10-3 and J is TRBJ2-7; the D call may be TRBD1 or TRBD2 (6 bases each). Germline CDR1 ENHRY, CDR2 SYGVKD. The CDR3 totals 14 residues. V was shortened by 4 bases and J by 5 bases, with 15 bases between the two germline ends. Here the CDR3 reads CAISVEGRGDEQYF. The CDR3 nucleotides are TGTGCCATCAGTGTGGAGGGCAGGGGCGACGAGCAGTACTTC.

The rearrangement links TRBV6-1 to TRBJ1-1; possibly TRBD1 for D (6 bases). This CDR3 contains 14 residues. In germline, CDR1 is MNHNS, CDR2 SASEGT. Trimming cost V 2 bases and J 11 bases, with 18 bases left between them. This CDR3 is CASSEYRDIGLAFF. CDR3 nucleotides: TGTGCCAGCAGTGAATACCGGGACATAGGCTTGGCTTTCTTT.

As regards this clone: Other nucleotide sequences in the sample specify the same CDR3. This chain links TRBV6-1 with TRBJ2-7; D is undetermined. This CDR3 has 12 amino acids. Germline assignment: CDR1 MNHNS and CDR2 SASEGT. Trimming pared 0 bases from V and 4 bases from J, leaving 4 bases between. CDR3 region: CASSEAGYEQYF. Written as DNA, the CDR3 is TGTGCCAGCAGTGAAGCGGGTTACGAGCAGTACTTC.

The rearrangement uses TRBV7-3 and TRBJ1-2, with 10 bases fitting TRBD1. This CDR3 comprises 14 residues. Germline values: CDR1 SGHTA, CDR2 FQGTGA. The ends lost 0 bases at V and 8 bases at J; junction bases unmatched: 3. The DNA of the CDR3 is TGTGCCAGCAGCTTAACCGGGACAGGGGACGGCTACACCTTC. It yields the protein CASSLTGTGDGYTF.

The chain recombines TRBV14 with TRBJ1-2; D might be TRBD1 (6 bases). Trimming removed 1 base from V and 5 bases from J, with 17 bases in between. Germline CDR1 and CDR2: SGHDN and FVKESK. The CDR3 is made up of 16 amino acids. The DNA for the CDR3 is TGTGCCAGCAGCCAAGGCGGCCGGGGGCTGGAGTATGGCTACACCTTC. Amino acids: CASSQGGRGLEYGYTF.

V gene TRBV30 combines with J gene TRBJ2-7; 10 nucleotides agree with TRBD1. CDR3 length: 15 amino acids. Trimming took 3 bases from V and 9 from J; bases not matched to a gene: 14. Germline V gene data show CDR1 as GTSNPN and CDR2 as SVGIG (reference sequence). CDR3 in amino acids: CAWRGKSGQGEGQYF. DNA for the CDR3: TGTGCCTGGAGGGGCAAGTCAGGACAGGGGGAGGGGCAGTACTTC. The full variable domain, completed using reference TRBV30 and TRBJ2-7, is SQTIHQWPATLVQPVGSPLSLECTVEGTSNPNLYWYRQAAGRGLQLLFYSVGIGQISSEVPQNLSASRPQDRQFILSSKKLLLSDSGFYLCAWRGKSGQGEGQYFGPGTRLTVT.

V usage is TRBV5-1 and J usage is TRBJ2-7, with D maybe TRBD2 (6 bases). This CDR3 region has 15 residues. V lost 1 base, J lost 6 bases, and 17 bases lay in between. The germline V gene has CDR1 SGHRS and CDR2 YFSETQ. This CDR3 is CASSLYGGFNLEQYF. CDR3 DNA: TGCGCCAGCAGCTTGTATGGGGGGTTCAATCTCGAGCAGTACTTC.

The rearrangement uses TRBV18 and TRBJ1-1; D gene uncertain. V dropped 2 bases and J dropped 3 bases, with 7 bases sitting between them. The CDR3 extends over 13 amino acids. CDR1 and CDR2 (germline): KGHSH, LQKENI. The CDR3 here is CASSPEDDTEAFF. The DNA for the CDR3 is TGTGCCAGCTCACCAGAGGACGACACTGAAGCTTTCTTT.

The chain is built from TRBV11-3 and TRBJ1-2; the D gene is possibly TRBD1 (5 bases). V lost 2 bases and J 5 bases, leaving 12 bases between the germline ends. CDR1 SGHNT and CDR2 YENEEA come from the germline V gene. This CDR3 region has 14 residues. The CDR3 here is CASSLSQGHYGYTF. The CDR3 DNA reads as TGTGCCAGCAGCTTATCCCAGGGCCATTATGGCTACACCTTC.

The chain carries TRBV5-1 and TRBJ2-5, with 9 nucleotides matching TRBD1. The germline V gene encodes CDR1 SGHRS and CDR2 YFSETQ. There are 14 residues in the CDR3. V dropped 4 bases and J dropped 4; count of bases not matched to a gene: 5. In DNA form, the CDR3 reads TGCGCCAGCAGCGAGGGACAGGGTATAGAGACCCAGTACTTC. This sequence encodes CASSEGQGIETQYF.

The chain is built from TRBV30 and TRBJ1-2; D perhaps matches TRBD1 (6 bases). The CDR3 runs to 12 residues. The germline V gene has CDR1 GTSNPN and CDR2 SVGIG (reference sequence). Deletions cut 5 bases from V and 8 bases from J, with 15 bases between. The CDR3 spells CAWGRGLGGYTF. CDR3 bases: TGTGCCTGGGGGAGGGGGTTGGGCGGCTACACCTTC.

The chain recombines TRBV6-6 with TRBJ1-5; possibly TRBD1 for D (5 bases). The CDR3 has 14 residues. The V end lost 6 bases, the J end lost 5 bases, and 14 bases lay between the germline ends. Germline CDR1 reads MNHNY; CDR2 reads SVGAGI (reference sequence). For the CDR3, the DNA is TGTGCCAGCAGGCCAGGACAACCCCATCAGCCCCAGCATTTT. It is translated as CASRPGQPHQPQHF.

This chain connects TRBV7-6 to TRBJ1-2; D is ambiguous. The CDR3 is 12 amino acids. V dropped 6 bases and J dropped 3 bases, with 8 bases sitting between them. The germline V gene encodes CDR1 SGHVS and CDR2 FNYEAQ. The CDR3 reads CASRGRDYGYTF. The DNA of the CDR3 is TGTGCCAGCAGAGGCAGAGACTATGGCTACACCTTC.

The chain has TRBV19 and TRBJ1-4; D not resolved. Germline V lookup: CDR1 LNHDA, CDR2 SQIVND (reference sequence). The CDR3 is 16 residues long. With 7 bases removed from V and 2 bases from J, the gap between germline ends came to 17 bases. Here the CDR3 reads CASTPLPRATNEKLFF. CDR3 coding DNA: TGTGCCAGTACTCCCCTACCCCGGGCGACTAATGAAAAACTGTTTTTT.

This chain joins TRBV5-4 and TRBJ2-3, with D possibly called TRBD1 or TRBD2 (5 bases each). The CDR3 is 12 amino acids. Germline assignment: CDR1 SGHNT and CDR2 YYREEE (reference sequence). With 4 bases removed from V and 11 bases from J, the gap between germline ends came to 14 bases. DNA of the CDR3: TGTGCCAGCAGCCTGGGGGTAGCTGGGCAGTATTTT. Its protein product is CASSLGVAGQYF.

The J gene is TRBJ2-2, the V gene TRBV27, with D tentatively TRBD1 or TRBD2 (5 bases each). Per germline, CDR1 MNHEY and CDR2 SMNVEV (reference sequence). The CDR3 extends over 16 amino acids. V gave up 2 bases and J gave up 5 bases, with 15 bases separating them. The DNA for the CDR3 is TGTGCCAGCAGTTTAAGGCCCATTGGGGGAACCGGGGAGCTGTTTTTT. Translation: CASSLRPIGGTGELFF.

The rearrangement uses TRBV28 and TRBJ1-2; a weak D match, TRBD1 (5 bases). Trimming pared 5 bases from V and 13 bases from J, leaving 20 bases between. Looked up from germline, CDR1 is MDHEN and CDR2 is SYDVKM. This CDR3 spans 13 amino acids. In DNA, the CDR3 is TGTGCCAGCAGTCTCCAGTCCACGGCCCAGGGCACCTTC. Its translation: CASSLQSTAQGTF.

The chain carries TRBV28 and TRBJ1-5; no reliable D call. The V gene lost 8 bases and the J gene lost 2 bases, with 7 bases spanning the gap. The length of the CDR3 is 12 residues. Germline CDR1 is MDHEN and CDR2 is SYDVKM. CDR3 residues: CASHGGNQPQHF. The CDR3 DNA sequence: TGTGCCAGCCATGGGGGCAATCAGCCCCAGCATTTT.

The gene calls are TRBV5-6 and TRBJ1-6; weak D call: TRBD1 (5 bases). The CDR3 runs 16 residues. V was trimmed by 0 bases and J by 6 bases, leaving 13 bases between them. Germline CDR1 and CDR2: SGHDT and YYEEEE. The CDR3 loop reads CASSLVSGGFNSPLHF. The CDR3 DNA reads as TGTGCCAGCAGCTTGGTCTCGGGGGGTTTTAATTCACCCCTCCACTTT.

The V gene is TRBV28, the J gene TRBJ1-5, with 7 bases fitting TRBD1. The CDR3 extends over 13 amino acids. CDR1 MDHEN and CDR2 SYDVKM come from the germline V gene. Trimming at V came to 7 bases and at J to 5 bases, leaving 5 bases not matched to a gene. The CDR3 protein is CASIGGIHQPQHF. CDR3 DNA: TGTGCCAGCATAGGGGGCATACATCAGCCCCAGCATTTT. Full variable domain (remainder filled in from reference TRBV28 and TRBJ1-5): DVKVTQSSRYLVKRTGEKVFLECVQDMDHENMFWYRQDPGLGLRLIYFSYDVKMKEKGDIPEGYSVSREKKERFSLILESASTNQTSMYLCASIGGIHQPQHFGDGTRLSIL.

The CDR3 nucleotides are TGTGCCAGCAGCGGGGTCGGGGGAGTCAACGAGCAGTACTTC. Translating gives CASSGVGGVNEQYF. V usage is TRBV7-9 and J usage is TRBJ2-7; the D gene is possibly TRBD2 (6 bases). V was clipped by 5 bases and J by 5 bases, with 16 bases between them. This CDR3 is built from 14 residues. Germline loops: CDR1 SEHNR, CDR2 FQNEAQ (reference sequence).

The V and J genes are TRBV30 and TRBJ2-4; D is uncertain. The V end lost 1 base, the J end lost 0 bases, and 7 bases lay between the germline ends. Germline CDR1 and CDR2: GTSNPN and SVGIG (reference sequence). The CDR3 is made up of 14 amino acids. The CDR3 DNA is TGTGCCTGGAGTGGGAGCCTAGCCAAAAACATTCAGTACTTC. Translation: CAWSGSLAKNIQYF.

This clone was seen a single time. The chain joins TRBV19 to TRBJ2-1, with 9 nucleotides matching TRBD2. Germline V gene lookup returns CDR1 LNHDA and CDR2 SQIVND (reference sequence). The CDR3 consists of 13 residues. With 8 bases clipped from V and 7 bases from J, the junction kept 6 bases outside the gene matches. The DNA of the CDR3 is TGTGCCAGTGGGGGCGGGAGGGTAAATGAGCAGTTCTTC. This encodes CASGGGRVNEQFF.

This chain uses TRBV27 with TRBJ2-7, with 11 bases matching TRBD2. Germline V gene lookup returns CDR1 MNHEY and CDR2 SMNVEV (reference sequence). The V gene end was trimmed by 5 bases and the J gene end by 7 bases; junction bases not matched to a gene: 7. CDR3 length equals 14 residues. CDR3 coding DNA: TGTGCCAGCAGTGAACTAGCGGGGGTCCCAGAGCAGTACTTC. Its protein is CASSELAGVPEQYF.

This clone was detected only a few times. J is TRBJ1-6 and V is TRBV7-9; D unclear. Trimming took off 1 base at V and 8 bases at J, with 6 bases between the two ends. Germline loops: CDR1 SEHNR, CDR2 FQNEAQ (reference sequence). The CDR3 consists of 13 residues. The CDR3 loop reads CASSLVGYSPLHF. CDR3 nucleotides: TGTGCCAGCAGCTTAGTCGGGTATTCACCCCTCCACTTT.

The chain uses TRBV29-1 and TRBJ2-2; tentatively, D is TRBD1 or TRBD2 (6 bases each). With 7 bases removed from V and 5 bases from J, the gap between germline ends came to 17 bases. Germline lookup yields CDR1 SQVTM and CDR2 ANQGSEA. The CDR3 runs to 14 residues. CDR3 nucleotide sequence: TGCAGCGCAGTATTCGGGGGCCCTACCGGGGAGCTGTTTTTT. Amino acids: CSAVFGGPTGELFF.

The chain couples TRBV4-1 to TRBJ1-1, with D perhaps TRBD1 (5 bases). Trimming took off 4 bases at V and 4 bases at J, with 22 bases between the two ends. The CDR3 spans 17 residues. From germline, CDR1 is MGHRA and CDR2 YSYEKL. This CDR3 is CASSRWGTGVRGTEAFF. CDR3 DNA: TGCGCCAGCAGCCGCTGGGGGACGGGGGTGAGGGGCACTGAAGCTTTCTTT.

The chain has TRBV7-9 and TRBJ1-4, with D possibly being TRBD1 (5 bases). Deletions cut 7 bases from V and 8 bases from J, with 17 bases between. The CDR3 consists of 14 residues. Germline V gene data show CDR1 as SEHNR and CDR2 as FQNEAQ (reference sequence). The CDR3 DNA reads TGTGCCAGCACTCCGTCGCAGGGTCGGGAAAAACTGTTTTTT. It codes for CASTPSQGREKLFF.

This clone was seen a single time. The genes are TRBV6-5 and TRBJ2-7; D is undetermined. The CDR3 length is 11 residues. Germline CDR1 is MNHEY and CDR2 is SVGAGI. Between the trimmed V and J ends, which lost 6 bases and 7 bases, there was a span of 10 bases. The CDR3 nucleotides are TGTGCCAGCAGCCTGGATCGGGAGCAGTACTTC. This translates into CASSLDREQYF.